This T cell receptor (beta chain) appears in the sequencing data of a study of vaccination effects on CD4 cells after COVID-19. Under the ViraFEST assay, PBMC were stimulated with viral peptide pools so that antigen-specific CD4+ T cells expanded. Sequencing was performed afterwards. Culture lasted under 13 days before CD4+ T cell isolation. A positive SARS-CoV-2 PCR test fell between March and December 2020. The negative control culture used an HIV-1 Nef peptide pool. Half of the medium was exchanged for IL-2 medium on both days 3 and 7. A note on this clone: Its antigen remains unknown.

Overall study results and limits: Predominantly, the post-vaccine spike-reactive clones of convalescents comprised new vaccine-induced clones.

The repertoire was sequenced with immunoSEQ multiplex PCR; TCRdb's copy has only in-frame clones and lacks some. Seen here are approximately 70,000 clones, around 72% observed once, and the top ten hold less than 5.5%. The receptor was derived from a human donor who had a prior SARS-CoV-2 infection. Sample: CD4+ T cells from PBMCs cultured with HIV peptides, taken before COVID-19 vaccination. The subset is: HIV-1 Nef peptide pool negative control/reference culture.

CDR3 sequence (DNA): TGTGCCAGCAGTTACCGCGGACAGCCGACATATGGCTACACCTTC. This sequence encodes CASSYRGQPTYGYTF. The chain is built from TRBV6-5 and TRBJ1-2; TRBD1 might be the D (6 bases). Trimming left V 2 bases short and J 5 bases short, with 15 bases between. CDR1 and CDR2 from the germline V gene are MNHEY and SVGAGI. The CDR3 has 15 amino acids.